These T cell receptor beta chains were read from a single sample in a study of blood T cell repertoires in COVID-19. Produced via immunoSEQ multiplex PCR; TCRdb's table is partial and in-frame only. The sample includes approximately 210,000 clones, 88% of them seen just once. What was sequenced was peripheral blood. All receptors come from a man aged 70-80 years with acute or convalescent COVID-19. Both conserved end residues are part of each CDR3. D genes are given only for firm matches. A clone size is listed for some rows: how often the clone was seen (once, few, many), or a class if it is expanded.

v_gene: TRBV7-8
d_gene: .
j_gene: TRBJ2-2
abundance: .
CDR3aa: CASSLTNTGELFF
CDR3nt: TGTGCCAGCAGCCTAACGAACACCGGGGAGCTGTTTTTT

v_gene: TRBV6-5
d_gene: TRBD2
j_gene: TRBJ2-2
abundance: .
CDR3aa: CASSYPSSGNTGELFF
CDR3nt: TGTGCCAGCAGTTACCCCTCTAGCGGGAACACCGGGGAGCTGTTTTTT

v_gene: TRBV19
d_gene: TRBD1
j_gene: TRBJ1-4
abundance: .
CDR3aa: CASKPGQKNEKLFF
CDR3nt: TGTGCCAGTAAGCCGGGACAGAAAAATGAAAAACTGTTTTTT

v_gene: TRBV30
d_gene: TRBD1
j_gene: TRBJ2-2
abundance: .
CDR3aa: CAWSRQGIGELFF
CDR3nt: TGTGCCTGGAGTCGACAGGGGATCGGGGAGCTGTTTTTT

v_gene: TRBV19
d_gene: TRBD1
j_gene: TRBJ2-2
abundance: .
CDR3aa: CASSRGQGGGTGELFF
CDR3nt: TGTGCCAGTAGTAGAGGACAGGGAGGTGGGACCGGGGAGCTGTTTTTT

v_gene: TRBV30
d_gene: .
j_gene: TRBJ2-7
abundance: .
CDR3aa: CAWSQGWSYEQYF
CDR3nt: TGTGCCTGGAGTCAGGGATGGTCCTACGAGCAGTACTTC

v_gene: TRBV7-9
d_gene: TRBD1
j_gene: TRBJ2-1
abundance: .
CDR3aa: CASSLTGTGDYNEQFF
CDR3nt: TGTGCCAGCAGTTTAACAGGGACAGGGGACTACAATGAGCAGTTCTTC

v_gene: TRBV30
d_gene: .
j_gene: TRBJ1-2
abundance: .
CDR3aa: CAWERTAPYGYTF
CDR3nt: TGTGCCTGGGAAAGGACAGCTCCTTATGGCTACACCTTC

v_gene: TRBV10-2
d_gene: .
j_gene: TRBJ2-2
abundance: .
CDR3aa: CASSVGHRAANTGELFF
CDR3nt: TGCGCCAGCAGCGTCGGGCACAGGGCTGCGAACACCGGGGAGCTGTTTTTT

v_gene: TRBV2
d_gene: TRBD1
j_gene: TRBJ2-6
abundance: .
CDR3aa: CASSDGTAGANVLTF
CDR3nt: TGTGCCAGCAGTGACGGGACAGCTGGGGCCAACGTCCTGACTTTC

v_gene: TRBV11-2
d_gene: .
j_gene: TRBJ2-5
abundance: .
CDR3aa: CASSHGGTQYF
CDR3nt: TGTGCCAGCAGCCACGGGGGGACCCAGTACTTC

v_gene: TRBV2
d_gene: TRBD1
j_gene: TRBJ1-6
abundance: .
CDR3aa: CASGDRVGNSPLHF
CDR3nt: TGTGCCAGCGGTGACAGGGTCGGGAATTCACCCCTCCACTTT

v_gene: TRBV20-1
d_gene: TRBD2
j_gene: TRBJ2-3
abundance: .
CDR3aa: CSASPAIKTSGRNTDTQYF
CDR3nt: TGCAGTGCTAGTCCAGCCATCAAGACTAGCGGGAGGAACACAGATACGCAGTATTTT

v_gene: TRBV18
d_gene: TRBD2
j_gene: TRBJ2-3
abundance: .
CDR3aa: CASSRLAGDTDTQYF
CDR3nt: TGTGCCAGCTCGCGACTAGCGGGAGACACAGATACGCAGTATTTT

v_gene: TRBV19
d_gene: TRBD1
j_gene: TRBJ1-5
abundance: .
CDR3aa: CASNQGARQPQHF
CDR3nt: TGTGCCAGTAATCAGGGGGCCAGACAGCCCCAGCATTTT

v_gene: TRBV7-2
d_gene: TRBD1
j_gene: TRBJ1-1
abundance: .
CDR3aa: CASSGRTGTGTEAFF
CDR3nt: TGTGCCAGCAGCGGACGGACAGGGACTGGGACTGAAGCTTTCTTT

v_gene: TRBV30
d_gene: TRBD1
j_gene: TRBJ2-7
abundance: .
CDR3aa: CAWSLTGRGEQYF
CDR3nt: TGTGCCTGGAGTCTGACAGGGAGAGGCGAGCAGTACTTC

v_gene: TRBV7-9
d_gene: .
j_gene: TRBJ2-7
abundance: .
CDR3aa: CASSLASAYEQYF
CDR3nt: TGTGCCAGCAGCTTAGCTAGCGCCTACGAGCAGTACTTC

v_gene: TRBV3-1/TRBV3-2
d_gene: TRBD2
j_gene: TRBJ2-1
abundance: .
CDR3aa: CASSRTSGAGEQFF
CDR3nt: TGTGCCAGCAGCCGGACTAGCGGGGCGGGTGAGCAGTTCTTC

v_gene: TRBV2
d_gene: TRBD1
j_gene: TRBJ2-5
abundance: .
CDR3aa: CASSDPTGGGETQYF
CDR3nt: TGTGCCAGCAGTGACCCGACAGGGGGCGGGGAGACCCAGTACTTC

v_gene: TRBV18
d_gene: TRBD1
j_gene: TRBJ2-3
abundance: .
CDR3aa: CASSPSLVKGAFDTQYF
CDR3nt: TGTGCCAGCTCCCCATCATTGGTGAAGGGGGCTTTTGATACGCAGTATTTT

v_gene: TRBV27
d_gene: TRBD1
j_gene: TRBJ2-2
abundance: .
CDR3aa: CASSFPPGQRNTGELFF
CDR3nt: TGTGCCAGCAGTTTCCCACCGGGACAGAGGAACACCGGGGAGCTGTTTTTT

v_gene: TRBV3-1/TRBV3-2
d_gene: TRBD1
j_gene: TRBJ1-6
abundance: once
CDR3aa: CASKEGTGKVSPLHF
CDR3nt: TGTGCCAGCAAGGAAGGGACAGGCAAAGTTTCACCCCTCCACTTT

v_gene: TRBV10-3
d_gene: TRBD1
j_gene: TRBJ1-6
abundance: .
CDR3aa: CAISEYRTGDNSPLHF
CDR3nt: TGTGCCATCAGTGAGTACCGGACAGGGGATAATTCACCCCTCCACTTT

v_gene: TRBV9
d_gene: TRBD2
j_gene: TRBJ2-3
abundance: .
CDR3aa: CASSVGKAGGSDTQYF
CDR3nt: TGTGCCAGCAGCGTAGGTAAGGCGGGAGGCTCAGATACGCAGTATTTT

v_gene: TRBV5-6
d_gene: .
j_gene: TRBJ1-1
abundance: .
CDR3aa: CASSPLGRANTEAFF
CDR3nt: TGTGCCAGCAGCCCTTTGGGCAGGGCGAACACTGAAGCTTTCTTT

v_gene: TRBV7-9
d_gene: TRBD2
j_gene: TRBJ2-7
abundance: .
CDR3aa: CASREAGGPYEQYF
CDR3nt: TGTGCCAGCAGAGAAGCGGGAGGGCCCTACGAGCAGTACTTC

v_gene: TRBV30
d_gene: TRBD2
j_gene: TRBJ2-2
abundance: .
CDR3aa: CASTSAGGGTGELFF
CDR3nt: TGTGCCTCCACCTCAGCTGGGGGGGGTACCGGGGAGCTGTTTTTT

v_gene: TRBV28
d_gene: TRBD2
j_gene: TRBJ2-1
abundance: .
CDR3aa: CASSLGGTSSYNEQFF
CDR3nt: TGTGCCAGCAGTTTAGGGGGGACTAGCTCCTACAATGAGCAGTTCTTC

v_gene: TRBV7-3
d_gene: .
j_gene: TRBJ2-1
abundance: .
CDR3aa: CASSLTIDNEQFF
CDR3nt: TGTGCCAGCAGCTTAACTATAGACAATGAGCAGTTCTTC

v_gene: TRBV19
d_gene: .
j_gene: TRBJ2-7
abundance: .
CDR3aa: CASSPLGARAYEQYF
CDR3nt: TGTGCCAGTAGTCCTTTGGGGGCGAGGGCCTACGAGCAGTACTTC

v_gene: TRBV5-1
d_gene: TRBD2
j_gene: TRBJ2-1
abundance: .
CDR3aa: CASTSTSGKIEQFF
CDR3nt: TGCGCCAGCACCTCGACTAGCGGGAAGATTGAGCAGTTCTTC

v_gene: TRBV2
d_gene: TRBD1
j_gene: TRBJ2-1
abundance: .
CDR3aa: CASKQGNQASEQFF
CDR3nt: TGTGCCAGTAAACAGGGGAATCAGGCGAGTGAGCAGTTCTTC

v_gene: TRBV7-9
d_gene: TRBD2
j_gene: TRBJ2-7
abundance: .
CDR3aa: CASSLAQGLSTYEQYF
CDR3nt: TGTGCCAGCAGCTTAGCGCAGGGACTATCAACCTACGAGCAGTACTTC

v_gene: TRBV4-2
d_gene: .
j_gene: TRBJ2-1
abundance: .
CDR3aa: CASSQRDNGNEQFF
CDR3nt: TGTGCCAGCAGCCAACGGGACAATGGGAATGAGCAGTTCTTC

v_gene: TRBV19
d_gene: .
j_gene: TRBJ1-5
abundance: .
CDR3aa: CASSMIGDQPQHF
CDR3nt: TGTGCCAGTAGTATGATCGGGGATCAGCCCCAGCATTTT

v_gene: TRBV30
d_gene: TRBD2
j_gene: TRBJ2-7
abundance: once
CDR3aa: CAWSVTSGKYEQYF
CDR3nt: TGTGCCTGGAGTGTAACTAGCGGGAAGTACGAGCAGTACTTC

v_gene: TRBV5-1
d_gene: TRBD1
j_gene: TRBJ1-6
abundance: .
CDR3aa: CASSLDLSGQGNSPLHF
CDR3nt: TGCGCCAGCAGCTTGGATCTCTCGGGACAGGGGAATTCACCCCTCCACTTT

v_gene: TRBV7-3
d_gene: TRBD2
j_gene: TRBJ2-1
abundance: .
CDR3aa: CASSRGGNEQFF
CDR3nt: TGTGCCAGCAGCCGCGGGGGCAATGAGCAGTTCTTC

v_gene: TRBV7-9
d_gene: TRBD1
j_gene: TRBJ1-1
abundance: .
CDR3aa: CASSFSGGKTEAFF
CDR3nt: TGTGCCAGCAGCTTCTCAGGGGGCAAAACTGAAGCTTTCTTT

v_gene: TRBV15
d_gene: .
j_gene: TRBJ1-5
abundance: .
CDR3aa: CATSGGAGQPQHF
CDR3nt: TGTGCCACCAGCGGAGGGGCAGGGCAGCCCCAGCATTTT

v_gene: TRBV5-1
d_gene: TRBD2
j_gene: TRBJ2-7
abundance: .
CDR3aa: CASSDPTSGRGGEQYF
CDR3nt: TGCGCCAGCAGCGACCCGACTAGCGGGAGAGGAGGAGAGCAGTACTTC

v_gene: TRBV27
d_gene: .
j_gene: TRBJ1-1
abundance: once
CDR3aa: CASSFVALNTEAFF
CDR3nt: TGTGCCAGCAGTTTTGTGGCTTTGAACACTGAAGCTTTCTTT

v_gene: TRBV7-2
d_gene: .
j_gene: TRBJ2-7
abundance: .
CDR3aa: CASSSTSYEQYF
CDR3nt: TGTGCCAGCAGCTCGACTAGTTACGAGCAGTACTTC

v_gene: TRBV12-3/TRBV12-4
d_gene: .
j_gene: TRBJ1-2
abundance: .
CDR3aa: CASTPQGYYGYTF
CDR3nt: TGTGCCAGCACCCCACAGGGTTACTATGGCTACACCTTC

v_gene: TRBV27
d_gene: TRBD2
j_gene: TRBJ2-7
abundance: .
CDR3aa: CASSPRGSYEQYF
CDR3nt: TGTGCCAGCAGCCCGCGGGGGTCCTACGAGCAGTACTTC

v_gene: TRBV7-2
d_gene: .
j_gene: TRBJ1-1
abundance: .
CDR3aa: CASSLESRRGAFF
CDR3nt: TGTGCCAGCAGCTTAGAATCGCGACGGGGAGCTTTCTTT

v_gene: TRBV19
d_gene: TRBD1
j_gene: TRBJ1-5
abundance: .
CDR3aa: CASTRDRGHNQPQHF
CDR3nt: TGTGCCAGTACCCGGGACAGGGGTCACAATCAGCCCCAGCATTTT

v_gene: TRBV7-3
d_gene: TRBD1
j_gene: TRBJ1-2
abundance: .
CDR3aa: CASSLTGGVQGNYGYTF
CDR3nt: TGTGCCAGCAGCTTAACTGGGGGTGTACAGGGGAACTATGGCTACACCTTC

v_gene: TRBV5-1
d_gene: TRBD1
j_gene: TRBJ2-1
abundance: .
CDR3aa: CASSLAPQGANEQFF
CDR3nt: TGCGCCAGCAGCTTGGCCCCACAGGGGGCGAATGAGCAGTTCTTC

v_gene: TRBV7-9
d_gene: TRBD2
j_gene: TRBJ2-1
abundance: once
CDR3aa: CASSFGTSEYNEQFF
CDR3nt: TGTGCCAGCAGCTTCGGGACTAGCGAGTACAATGAGCAGTTCTTC

v_gene: TRBV29-1
d_gene: .
j_gene: TRBJ2-5
abundance: .
CDR3aa: CSVQGGETQYF
CDR3nt: TGCAGCGTCCAGGGAGGAGAGACCCAGTACTTC

v_gene: TRBV7-9
d_gene: TRBD1
j_gene: TRBJ2-7
abundance: .
CDR3aa: CASSSGGSQYEQYF
CDR3nt: TGTGCCAGCAGCTCAGGGGGTTCTCAATACGAGCAGTACTTC

v_gene: TRBV7-9
d_gene: .
j_gene: TRBJ1-6
abundance: .
CDR3aa: CASSLRGDSPLHF
CDR3nt: TGTGCCAGCAGCTTACGGGGGGATTCACCCCTCCACTTT

v_gene: TRBV19
d_gene: .
j_gene: TRBJ1-1
abundance: .
CDR3aa: CASRFTRGGENTEAFF
CDR3nt: TGTGCCAGTAGGTTCACAAGGGGGGGTGAGAACACTGAAGCTTTCTTT

v_gene: TRBV4-2
d_gene: TRBD1
j_gene: TRBJ1-6
abundance: .
CDR3aa: CASSEGQGDSPLHF
CDR3nt: TGTGCCAGCAGCGAGGGACAGGGGGATTCACCCCTCCACTTT

v_gene: TRBV10-1
d_gene: .
j_gene: TRBJ2-5
abundance: .
CDR3aa: CASSSRQMETQYF
CDR3nt: TGCGCCAGCAGTTCCAGACAGATGGAGACCCAGTACTTC

v_gene: TRBV11-2
d_gene: TRBD2
j_gene: TRBJ2-5
abundance: .
CDR3aa: CASSLRTSGQETQYF
CDR3nt: TGTGCCAGCAGCTTGAGGACTAGCGGACAAGAGACCCAGTACTTC

v_gene: TRBV24-1
d_gene: TRBD2
j_gene: TRBJ2-3
abundance: .
CDR3aa: CATSDGKAGGQYF
CDR3nt: TGTGCCACCAGTGACGGCAAAGCGGGAGGGCAGTATTTT

v_gene: TRBV5-1
d_gene: .
j_gene: TRBJ1-1
abundance: .
CDR3aa: CASTHGSPYTEAFF
CDR3nt: TGCGCCAGCACCCACGGGTCACCTTACACTGAAGCTTTCTTT